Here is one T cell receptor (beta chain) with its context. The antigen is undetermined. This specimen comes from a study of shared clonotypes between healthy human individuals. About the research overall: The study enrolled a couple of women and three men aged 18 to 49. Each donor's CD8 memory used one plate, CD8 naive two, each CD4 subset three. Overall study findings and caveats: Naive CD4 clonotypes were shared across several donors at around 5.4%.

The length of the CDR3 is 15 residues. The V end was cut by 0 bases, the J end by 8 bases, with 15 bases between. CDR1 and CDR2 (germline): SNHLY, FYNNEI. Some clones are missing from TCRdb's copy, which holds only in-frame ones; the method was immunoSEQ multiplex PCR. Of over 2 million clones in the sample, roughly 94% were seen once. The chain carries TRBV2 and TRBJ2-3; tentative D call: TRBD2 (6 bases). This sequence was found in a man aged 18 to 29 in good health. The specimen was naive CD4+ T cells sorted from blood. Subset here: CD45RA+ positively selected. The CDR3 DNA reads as TGTGCCAGCAGTGAAGCCCTAGGAGCCGGGGGTACGCAGTATTTT. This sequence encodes CASSEALGAGGTQYF. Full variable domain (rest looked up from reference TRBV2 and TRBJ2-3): EPEVTQTPSHQVTQMGQEVILRCVPISNHLYFYWYRQILGQKVEFLVSFYNNEISEKSEIFDDQFSVERPDGSNFTLKIRSTKLEDSAMYFCASSEALGAGGTQYFGPGTRLTVL.